This paragraph covers one T cell receptor beta chain sequence. Its specificity is not known. The sample is drawn from a study of CD8+CD57+ T cells in acquired aplastic anemia. Whole-study context: Recorded DNA amounts for sorted CD4+ and CD8+ cells had an average of approximately 3 ug. Roughly 10.8 million reads were obtained on average for healthy donor CD4+ cells. The study, taken as a whole, reports: CD8+ Simpson's diversity in patients was not significantly different from that in controls. Patients and controls had in common around 29 CD8+ CDR3 sequences.

For CDR3 and TCR beta VDJ profiling, genomic DNA was the template used. TCRdb re-analysed the reads in MiXCR, keeping a single row per CDR3 protein. The top ten clones hold 45% to 55% of a sample with around 180,000 distinct CDR3 sequences, 55% to 75% of them seen once. V lost 4 bases and J 10 bases, leaving 17 bases between the germline ends. CDR1 and CDR2 (germline): ENHRY, SYGVKD. CDR3 length equals 14 residues. The rearrangement uses TRBV10-3 and TRBJ2-1; D ambiguous. Specimen: sorted CD4+, CD8+, or CD8+CD57+ T cells (not recorded which) from PBMCs. The sequence derives from a human donor in good health. This CDR3 is CAISGSDRSYEQFF. Written as DNA, the CDR3 is TGTGCCATCAGTGGCTCGGACCGCTCCTACGAGCAGTTCTTC.